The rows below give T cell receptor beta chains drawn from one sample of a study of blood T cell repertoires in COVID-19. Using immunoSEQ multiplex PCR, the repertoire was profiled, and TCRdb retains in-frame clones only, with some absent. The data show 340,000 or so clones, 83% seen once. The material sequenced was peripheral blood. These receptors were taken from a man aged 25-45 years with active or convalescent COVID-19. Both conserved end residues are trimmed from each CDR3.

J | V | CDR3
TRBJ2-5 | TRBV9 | ASTPGSSGGGKTQY
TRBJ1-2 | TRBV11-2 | ASSLWTGDGYT
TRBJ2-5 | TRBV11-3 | ASSAGGELGETQY
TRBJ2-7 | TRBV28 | ASRRGYQGGYEQY
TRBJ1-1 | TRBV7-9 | ASSRVGANTEAF
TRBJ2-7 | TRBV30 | AWSDRHYEQY
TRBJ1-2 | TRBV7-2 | ASSPRDRGNYGYT
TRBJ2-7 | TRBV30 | AWSMPGQRSYEQY
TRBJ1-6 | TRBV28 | ASRTGTGGFYNSPLH
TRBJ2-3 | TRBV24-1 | ATSTDSLYTQY
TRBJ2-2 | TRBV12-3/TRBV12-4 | ASGQGSGELF
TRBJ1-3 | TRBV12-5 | ASGLVAGQRGSGNTIY
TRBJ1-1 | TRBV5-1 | ASSWTGGAGNTEAF
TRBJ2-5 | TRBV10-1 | ATNGQETQY
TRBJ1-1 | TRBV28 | ASSARPPRGTEAF
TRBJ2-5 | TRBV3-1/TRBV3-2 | ASSQGLGQGGFQETQY
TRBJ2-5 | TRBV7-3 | ASSLTGGLGETQY
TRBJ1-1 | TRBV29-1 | SVEDLPNTEAF
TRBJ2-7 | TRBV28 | ASSPPGTGESEQY
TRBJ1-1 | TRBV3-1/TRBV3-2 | ASSQVGGGTEAF
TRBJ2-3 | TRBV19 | ASRRGGIDTQY
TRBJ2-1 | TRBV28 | ASSSLAGSNNEQF
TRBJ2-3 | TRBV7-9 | ASSLGLAADTQY
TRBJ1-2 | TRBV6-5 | ASSYLMGSNGYT
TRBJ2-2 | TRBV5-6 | ASSPFRGRGYTGELF